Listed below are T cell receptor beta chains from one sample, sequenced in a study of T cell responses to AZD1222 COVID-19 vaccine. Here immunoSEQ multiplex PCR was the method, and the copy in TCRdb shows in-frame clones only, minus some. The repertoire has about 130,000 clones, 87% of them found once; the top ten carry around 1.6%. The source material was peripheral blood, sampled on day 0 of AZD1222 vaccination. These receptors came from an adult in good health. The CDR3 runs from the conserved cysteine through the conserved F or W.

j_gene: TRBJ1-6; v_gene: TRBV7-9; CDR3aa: CASTGDRAYNSPLHF
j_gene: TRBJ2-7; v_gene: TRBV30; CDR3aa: CAWFVEGNYEQYF
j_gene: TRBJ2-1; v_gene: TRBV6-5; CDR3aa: CASSYFSAGGKQFF
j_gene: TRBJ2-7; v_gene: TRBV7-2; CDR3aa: CASSPSGGLTYEQYF
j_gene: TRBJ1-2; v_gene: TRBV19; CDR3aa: CASKTTGQLYGYTF
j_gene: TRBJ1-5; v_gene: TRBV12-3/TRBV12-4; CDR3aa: CASSLPHQPQHF
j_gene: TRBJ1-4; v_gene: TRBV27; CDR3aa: CASSFRGAGEKLFF
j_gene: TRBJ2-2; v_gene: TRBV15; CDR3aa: CATSGGGRTGELFF
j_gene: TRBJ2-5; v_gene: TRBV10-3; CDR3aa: CAITEGGSQETQYF
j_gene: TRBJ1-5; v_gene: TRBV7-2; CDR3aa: CASSYGGNQPQHF
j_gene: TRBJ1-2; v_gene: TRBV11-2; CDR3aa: CASSRTPGTFRYGYTF
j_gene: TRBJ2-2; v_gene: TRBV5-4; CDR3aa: CASSLDGGRAGELFF
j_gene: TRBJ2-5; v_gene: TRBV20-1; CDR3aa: CSASLFGVRGEETQYF
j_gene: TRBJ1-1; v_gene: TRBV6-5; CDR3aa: CASGQFLTNTEAFF
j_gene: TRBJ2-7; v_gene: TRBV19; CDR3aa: CASSAGQTYEQYF
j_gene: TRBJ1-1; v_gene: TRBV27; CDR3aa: CASSSTHRSAYMNTEAFF
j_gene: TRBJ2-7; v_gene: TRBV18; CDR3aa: CASSFTGDEQYF
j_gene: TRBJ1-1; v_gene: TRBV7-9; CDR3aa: CASSPSRRPLAEAFF
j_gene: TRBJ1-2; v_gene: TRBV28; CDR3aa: CASSGGPGSGYYGYTF
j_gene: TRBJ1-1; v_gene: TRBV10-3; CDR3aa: CAISEPGLNTEAFF
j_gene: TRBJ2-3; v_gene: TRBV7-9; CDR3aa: CASEGVTTDTQYF
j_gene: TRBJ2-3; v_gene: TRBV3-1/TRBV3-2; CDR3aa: CASSVDGGDTDTQYF
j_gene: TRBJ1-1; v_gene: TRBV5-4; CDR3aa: CASSLGGTGVNTEAFF
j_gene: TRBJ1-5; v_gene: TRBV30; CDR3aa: CAWSVQEGAQHF
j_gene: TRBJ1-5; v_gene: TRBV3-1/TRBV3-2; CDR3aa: CASSRALDQPQHF
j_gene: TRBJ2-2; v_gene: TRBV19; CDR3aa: CASSAQPRHPTGELFF
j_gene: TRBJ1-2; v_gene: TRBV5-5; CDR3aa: CASSPHPQGAVSGYTF
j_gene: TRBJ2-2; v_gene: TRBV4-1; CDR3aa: CASSPWGGGRTGELFF
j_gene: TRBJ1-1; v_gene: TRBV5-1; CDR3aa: CASGMGTATEAFF
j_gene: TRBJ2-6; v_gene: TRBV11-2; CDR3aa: CASSSVRGAGANVLTF
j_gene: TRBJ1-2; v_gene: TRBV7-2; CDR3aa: CASSQTLGGAGGYTF
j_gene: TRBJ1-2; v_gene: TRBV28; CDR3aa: CASSPLGQGGYYGYTF
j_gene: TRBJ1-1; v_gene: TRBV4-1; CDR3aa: CASSVERSQGFNTEAFF
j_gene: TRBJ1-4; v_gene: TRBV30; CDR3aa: CAWSRPGTVDKKLFF
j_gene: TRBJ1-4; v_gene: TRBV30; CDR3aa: CAWSSDRVLNEKLFF
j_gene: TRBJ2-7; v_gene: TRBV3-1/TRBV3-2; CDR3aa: CASSQGPRYEQYF
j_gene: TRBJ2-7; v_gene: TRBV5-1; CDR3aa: CASSSSPGTPQYF
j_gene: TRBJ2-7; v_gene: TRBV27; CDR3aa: CASNAGAGYEQYF
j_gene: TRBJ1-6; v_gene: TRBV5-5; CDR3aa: CASSLGGMSSYNSPLHF
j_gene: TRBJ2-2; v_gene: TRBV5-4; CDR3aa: CASSLILAVNTGELFF
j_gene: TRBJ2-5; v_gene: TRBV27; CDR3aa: CASSKGQGWETQYF
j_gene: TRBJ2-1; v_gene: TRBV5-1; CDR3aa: CASSLEASGGQSSYNEQFF